This T cell receptor (beta chain) comes out of a study of Ad26.COV2.S vaccination and SARS-CoV-2 variants listed by TCRdb under 2021. For context, the study as a whole: Vaccine-arm donors were drawn from COV1001, a multicentre, randomized, double-blind, placebo-controlled phase I-IIa trial of Ad26.COV2.S in healthy adults. Trial participants were randomized into five groups of five, in which low-dose or high-dose Ad26.COV2.S was given once or twice, or placebo was given on both occasions. The specificity and breadth of SARS-CoV-2-reactive T cell receptors after Ad26.COV2.S vaccination were assessed by TCRbeta repertoire sequencing. A total of about 30 samples were included in the TCR-sequenced set, comprising 19 Ad26.COV2.S vaccine recipients, 5 placebo recipients and 8 SARS-CoV-2 convalescent individuals. Ad26.COV2.S was given intramuscularly at 5x10^10 or 1x10^11 viral particles, as a single shot or as two shots 56 days apart. Throughout the experiments and outcome assessment, investigators stayed blinded to trial group allocation.

The immunoSEQ Assay was used to sequence TCRbeta CDR3 regions. After extraction, genomic DNA underwent amplification by bias-controlled multiplex PCR, followed by high-throughput sequencing. The paper's processing steps were these. Collapsing and filtering of sequences were performed to quantify the absolute abundance of each unique TCRbeta CDR3 region. T cell fraction was estimated by normalizing TCRbeta template counts to usable DNA, which was measured by amplifying reference genes present in all nucleated cells. Repertoire TCRs were annotated as SARS-CoV-2-specific by exact matching of V gene, CDR3 amino acid sequence and J gene to a known reactive TCR set. The reference SARS-CoV-2 TCR set was obtained from MIRA and was filtered for enrichment in COVID-19-positive ImmuneCODE repertoires, whereby public or cross-reactive TCRs were removed. Based on the MIRA antigens, annotated TCRs were further analysed at the level of specific ORF or position within ORF. Depth was the summed frequency of annotated unique rearrangements, while breadth was defined as annotated unique rearrangements over total unique productive rearrangements. Two-sided Wilcoxon rank-sum tests were applied when comparing TCR breadth between groups. TCRdb provides this immuneACCESS table in a form limited to in-frame rearrangements. Some clones are lacking; in checked studies, under half of them reflect an unresolved V gene, and why the rest are absent is not known. The V and J calls and clone size come from that table; D and trimming were worked out from the DNA. For this sample the table gives some 350,000 clones, of which roughly nine tenths were detected only once. The ten largest clones capture about 5% of the sample.

Points on this clone: This clone's antigen is unknown. No quality values exist for individual bases; no much larger clone is one base distant.

The treatment or condition label of this sample denotes: some 20 received Ad26.COV2.S at low or high dose, single or two shots; a few received placebo; per-sample allocation not given. Repertoires of vaccine and placebo recipients were sequenced from samples taken on day 63 after the first injection. In Cohort 1b, roughly 26 adults aged 18-55 years were enrolled at a single site in Boston, USA, between 29 July and 7 August 2020. Ad26.COV2.S was a replication-incompetent adenovirus type 26 vector expressing a prefusion-stabilized SARS-CoV-2 spike protein from the original Wuhan strain. The CDR3 starts with the cysteine, ends with the phenylalanine, and has 14 residues. Only CDR3 DNA is held: 42 bases, read in frame from base 1. At the junction V is shortened by 6 bases and J by 3 bases, with 14 bases in between. From a lookup of the germline V gene, CDR1 and CDR2 are MNHEY and SVGAGI. What the study reported, not specific to this receptor: Vaccine and placebo recipients had comparable non-spike TCR breadth, which fits with the vaccine containing only spike. The authors noted that total T cell responses may have been underestimated by the TCR breadth and depth analyses. After vaccination, substantial breadth of spike-specific CD8+ and CD4+ T cell responses was reported. The study was not powered to compare responses between vaccine doses or regimens. Higher spike-specific TCR breadth was observed in Ad26.COV2.S recipients than in placebo recipients (P = 0.0014).

Sequenced material: peripheral blood, taken in a trial of Ad26.COV2.S vaccine versus placebo. This chain is built from TRBV6-5 and TRBJ1-1; TRBD1 might be the D gene, on 6 matching bases. This TCR came from a person aged 18 to 59 who received the Ad26.COV2.S COVID-19 vaccine or a placebo. CDR3 loop: CASSLTGTHTEAFF. The DNA reads as follows: TGTGCCAGCAGCTTGACAGGCACACACACTGAAGCTTTCTTT.